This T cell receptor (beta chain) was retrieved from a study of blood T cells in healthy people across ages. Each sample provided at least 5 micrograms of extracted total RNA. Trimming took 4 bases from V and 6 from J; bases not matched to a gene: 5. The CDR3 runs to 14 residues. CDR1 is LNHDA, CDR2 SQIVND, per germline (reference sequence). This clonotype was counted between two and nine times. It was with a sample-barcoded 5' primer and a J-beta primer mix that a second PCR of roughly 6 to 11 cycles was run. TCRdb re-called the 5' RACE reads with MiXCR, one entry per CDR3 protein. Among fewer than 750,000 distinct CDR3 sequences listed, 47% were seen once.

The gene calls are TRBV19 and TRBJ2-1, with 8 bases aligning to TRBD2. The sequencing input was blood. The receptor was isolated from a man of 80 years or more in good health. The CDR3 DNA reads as TGTGCCAGTAGTACCGGACTAGCAGTCAATGAGCAGTTCTTC. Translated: CASSTGLAVNEQFF.